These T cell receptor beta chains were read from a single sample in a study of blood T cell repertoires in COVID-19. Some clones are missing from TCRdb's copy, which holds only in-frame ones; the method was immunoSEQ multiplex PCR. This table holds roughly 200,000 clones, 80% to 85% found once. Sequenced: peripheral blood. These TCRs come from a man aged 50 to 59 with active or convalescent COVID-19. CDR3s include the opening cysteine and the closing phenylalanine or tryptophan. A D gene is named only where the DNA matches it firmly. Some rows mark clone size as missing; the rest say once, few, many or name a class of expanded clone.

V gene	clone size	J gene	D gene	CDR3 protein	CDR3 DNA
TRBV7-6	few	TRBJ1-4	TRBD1	CASSRGTGGNEKLFF	TGTGCCAGCAGCAGGGGGACAGGTGGTAATGAAAAACTGTTTTTT
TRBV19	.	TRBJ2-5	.	CASSHRSGQETQYF	TGTGCCAGTAGTCATAGATCGGGGCAAGAGACCCAGTACTTC
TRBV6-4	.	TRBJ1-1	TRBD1	CASSEDRDTEAFF	TGTGCCAGCAGTGAGGACAGGGACACTGAAGCTTTCTTT
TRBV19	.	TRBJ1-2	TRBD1	CASKLLGTDYGYTF	TGTGCCAGTAAGCTGCTCGGGACAGACTATGGCTACACCTTC
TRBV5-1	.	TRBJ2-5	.	CASSEGSSLSETQYF	TGCGCCAGCAGCGAGGGTAGTAGCCTTTCGGAGACCCAGTACTTC
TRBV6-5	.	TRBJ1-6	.	CASSPKSSYNSPLHF	TGTGCCAGCAGTCCCAAGAGCTCCTATAATTCACCCCTCCACTTT
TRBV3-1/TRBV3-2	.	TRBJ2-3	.	CASSQAITTTQYF	TGTGCCAGCAGCCAAGCTATTACTACTACGCAGTATTTT
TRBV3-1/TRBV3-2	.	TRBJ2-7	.	CASSQEGAVYEQYF	TGTGCCAGCAGCCAGGAAGGGGCCGTCTACGAGCAGTACTTC
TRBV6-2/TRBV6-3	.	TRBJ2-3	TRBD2	CASSYFSGGGTDTQYF	TGTGCCAGCAGTTACTTCAGCGGGGGGGGCACAGATACGCAGTATTTT
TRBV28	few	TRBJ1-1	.	CASRKTGINTEAFF	TGTGCCAGCAGGAAAACAGGGATTAACACTGAAGCTTTCTTT
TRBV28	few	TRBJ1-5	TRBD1	CASSQGQGIQPQHF	TGTGCCAGCAGCCAGGGACAGGGGATCCAGCCCCAGCATTTT
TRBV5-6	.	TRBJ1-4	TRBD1	CASSLLDRGNEKLFF	TGTGCCAGCAGCTTGTTGGACAGGGGTAATGAAAAACTGTTTTTT
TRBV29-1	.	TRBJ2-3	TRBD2	CSVEDATSGGDTQYF	TGCAGCGTTGAAGATGCGACTAGCGGTGGGGATACGCAGTATTTT
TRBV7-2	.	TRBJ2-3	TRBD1	CASSLLQGVYTDTQYF	TGTGCCAGCAGCTTGCTTCAGGGGGTCTACACAGATACGCAGTATTTT
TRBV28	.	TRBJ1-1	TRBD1	CASSLDRDGGTEAFF	TGTGCCAGCAGTTTAGACAGGGATGGTGGAACTGAAGCTTTCTTT
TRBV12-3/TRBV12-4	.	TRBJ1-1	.	CASILSGLTEAFF	TGTGCCAGCATTCTCTCTGGACTAACTGAAGCTTTCTTT
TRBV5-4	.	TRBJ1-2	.	CASSLGQKNYGYTF	TGTGCCAGCAGCTTGGGTCAGAAAAACTATGGCTACACCTTC
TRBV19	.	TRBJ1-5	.	CASSTTGNQPQHF	TGTGCCAGTAGTACGACAGGAAATCAGCCCCAGCATTTT
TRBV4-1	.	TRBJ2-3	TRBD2	CANRRGDPRTDTQYF	TGCGCCAACAGGCGGGGGGACCCTCGCACAGATACGCAGTATTTT
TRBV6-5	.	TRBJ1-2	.	CASSAGMAAYGYTF	TGTGCCAGCAGCGCCGGGATGGCAGCCTATGGCTACACCTTC
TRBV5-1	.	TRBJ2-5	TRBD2	CASGPGLAGVFETQYF	TGCGCCAGCGGCCCGGGCCTAGCGGGGGTGTTCGAGACCCAGTACTTC
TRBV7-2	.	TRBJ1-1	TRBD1	CASGLYRGTEAFF	TGTGCCAGCGGCCTTTACAGGGGCACTGAAGCTTTCTTT